Following are 28 T cell receptor beta chains from one sample sequenced in a study of blood T cell repertoires in COVID-19 (dated by TCRdb to the early 2020s). Receptor libraries were prepared by the immunoSEQ multiplex PCR assay. The immuneACCESS repertoire file appears here via TCRdb, limited to in-frame rearrangements. These files lack a portion of the clones; in checked studies, under half of the deficit traces to unresolved V genes, and the cause of the others is not known. The table for this sample lists a few hundred thousand clones; roughly nine tenths of them were counted only once. In total, the top ten clones hold more than 1% of the sample. Material for sequencing was PBMCs or T cells enriched from blood (not recorded which). Every receptor here comes from a human donor in a cohort exposed to, infected with or recovered from COVID-19 (not recorded which). The donor label of this sample is uncertain.

The V call is TRBV6-2 or TRBV6-3, the J call TRBJ2-5, with 7 bases identical to TRBD2. There are 15 residues in the CDR3. CDR1 is MNHEY, CDR2 SVGEGT, per germline. V trimming: 2 bases; J trimming: 2 bases; junction bases outside the gene matches: 5. CDR3 in DNA: TGTGCCAGCAGTTACGCGGGGGATTGGCAAGAGACCCAGTACTTC. This translates into CASSYAGDWQETQYF.

This clone was seen once. The V and J genes are TRBV30 and TRBJ1-4, with a weak D call TRBD1 (6 bases). CDR1 and CDR2 from the germline V gene are GTSNPN and SVGIG (reference sequence). V lost 4 bases and J lost 8, with 26 bases in between. The CDR3 is 17 residues long. CDR3 sequence: CAWKRGMGSQGKEKLFF. The CDR3 coding sequence is TGTGCCTGGAAGAGAGGGATGGGGTCGCAGGGGAAGGAAAAACTGTTTTTT.

The J gene is TRBJ1-3, the V gene TRBV10-1; the match to TRBD1 covers 9 bases. The J segment lost 0 bases and the V segment lost 6 bases, leaving 3 bases of the junction unmatched. Per germline, CDR1 WNHNN and CDR2 SYGVQD (reference sequence). This CDR3 has 15 residues. The CDR3 DNA reads TGCGCCAGCAGCGCGACAGGGGGCTCTGGAAACACCATATATTTT. Translation: CASSATGGSGNTIYF.

The chain uses TRBV11-1 and TRBJ1-1, with a possible D match to TRBD1 (6 bases). The V end was cut by 2 bases, the J end by 4 bases, with 8 bases between. Germline CDR1 SGHAT, CDR2 FQDESV (reference sequence). This CDR3 spans 13 amino acids. CDR3 residues: CASSLRGITEAFF. In nucleotides, the CDR3 is TGTGCCAGCAGCTTAAGGGGGATCACTGAAGCTTTCTTT.

The V and J genes are TRBV18 and TRBJ1-1; 7 nucleotides align to TRBD1. V was pared by 3 bases and J by 9 bases, with 10 bases of the junction left unmatched. CDR3 size: 14 residues. Germline V gene lookup returns CDR1 KGHSH and CDR2 LQKENI. The CDR3 DNA is TGTGCCAGCTCACCGCCCCAAGACAGGGATCAAGCTTTCTTT. It codes for CASSPPQDRDQAFF.

V is TRBV10-3 and J is TRBJ2-1; D may be TRBD1 (5 bases). The V gene's germline CDR1 is ENHRY and CDR2 SYGVKD. V shed 0 bases and J shed 0 bases, with 15 bases lying between them. The CDR3 sequence is 18 residues long. The CDR3 loop is CAISESGRPQSSYNEQFF. CDR3 bases: TGTGCCATCAGTGAGTCGGGGCGGCCTCAGAGCTCCTACAATGAGCAGTTCTTC.

This clone occurred a few times. V usage is TRBV5-3 and J usage is TRBJ1-2; D unclear. TRBV5-3 falls under the ORF class, with uncertain function. The ends were cut back, 4 bases at V and 0 bases at J, with 7 bases in the middle. The CDR3 has 13 amino acids. This CDR3 is CARSTPANYGYTF. The CDR3 bases are TGTGCCAGAAGCACCCCAGCTAACTATGGCTACACCTTC.

The V gene is TRBV11-2, the J gene TRBJ1-1, with a possible D match to TRBD1 (6 bases). The CDR3 is 15 amino acids. V shed 4 bases and J shed 0 bases, with 12 bases lying between them. Germline V gene sequence: CDR1 SGHAT, CDR2 FQNNGV. The CDR3 region is CASSSPRGLNTEAFF. The CDR3 nucleotides read TGTGCCAGCAGCTCCCCCAGGGGCCTGAACACTGAAGCTTTCTTT.

This chain links TRBV27 with TRBJ2-3; 8 nucleotides line up with TRBD2. V lost 5 bases and J lost 3; bases outside the gene matches: 13. Per the germline V gene, CDR1 is MNHEY and CDR2 is SMNVEV (reference sequence). This CDR3 is 17 amino acids long. In nucleotides, the CDR3 is TGTGCCAGCAGTCTACCACCCCGGGGGGGCAGGACAGATACGCAGTATTTT. Encoded protein: CASSLPPRGGRTDTQYF.

The chain couples TRBV11-3 to TRBJ2-3; possibly TRBD2 for D (5 bases). The V gene lost 5 bases and the J gene lost 3 bases, with 12 bases spanning the gap. CDR1 is SGHNT and CDR2 is YENEEA in the germline V gene. The CDR3 covers 14 residues. CDR3 sequence reads: CASSPRTGTDTQYF. The CDR3 DNA sequence: TGTGCCAGCAGCCCCAGGACGGGGACAGATACGCAGTATTTT. The full variable domain, completed using reference TRBV11-3 and TRBJ2-3, is EAGVVQSPRYKIIEKKQPVAFWCNPISGHNTLYWYLQNLGQGPELLIRYENEEAVDDSQLPKDRFSAERLKGVDSTLKIQPAELGDSAVYLCASSPRTGTDTQYFGPGTRLTVL.

The chain couples TRBV29-1 to TRBJ1-2; 8 positions agree with TRBD1. Germline assignment: CDR1 SQVTM and CDR2 ANQGSEA. This CDR3 comprises 13 residues. With V trimmed by 2 bases and J by 10 bases, 9 bases remained unmatched. Here the CDR3 reads CSVESRLQGVYTF. In DNA, the CDR3 is TGCAGCGTTGAAAGCCGTCTACAGGGGGTCTACACCTTC.

The rearrangement links TRBV20-1 to TRBJ1-1; possibly TRBD1 for D (5 bases). The ends were cut back, 3 bases at V and 3 bases at J, with 14 bases in the middle. CDR1 is DFQATT, CDR2 SNEGSKA, per germline (reference sequence). The CDR3 length is 14 residues. DNA of the CDR3: TGCAGTGCTAGTTGGCGGGGGAAAGACACTGAAGCTTTCTTT. Translation: CSASWRGKDTEAFF.

This sequence joins TRBV27 and TRBJ1-1, with D uncertain. Per germline, CDR1 MNHEY and CDR2 SMNVEV (reference sequence). The V gene lost 5 bases and the J gene lost 4 bases, with 17 bases spanning the gap. This CDR3 has 15 residues. CDR3 region: CASSPRTWEATEAFF. The DNA of the CDR3 is TGTGCCAGCAGTCCACGGACGTGGGAGGCCACTGAAGCTTTCTTT.

This clone was detected once. V and J are TRBV4-3 and TRBJ1-2; D not resolved. V lost 3 bases, J lost 3 bases, and 17 bases lay in between. The CDR3 runs to 16 residues. The germline V gene has CDR1 LGHNA and CDR2 YSLEER. The CDR3 reads CASSQQVREADYGYTF. The CDR3 DNA reads TGCGCCAGCAGCCAGCAGGTTCGGGAGGCGGACTATGGCTACACCTTC.

The V gene is TRBV7-9, the J gene TRBJ2-1; 8 bases map to TRBD2. Losses at the gene ends were 5 bases for V and 2 bases for J; bases not matched to a gene: 2. CDR3 length: 14 residues. Per the germline V gene, CDR1 is SEHNR and CDR2 is FQNEAQ (reference sequence). CDR3 region: CASSRSGAYNEQFF. CDR3 DNA sequence: TGTGCCAGCAGCCGTAGCGGGGCCTACAATGAGCAGTTCTTC.

This sequence joins TRBV19 and TRBJ1-6; the D is unclear. Trimming took off 5 bases at V and 8 bases at J, with 16 bases between the two ends. The length of the CDR3 is 15 residues. The germline CDR1 and CDR2 sequences are LNHDA and SQIVND (reference sequence). The CDR3 region has the DNA TGTGCCAGTAGTCCCATGGGCGGGGTCGATTCACCCCTCCACTTT. Protein: CASSPMGGVDSPLHF.

The V gene is TRBV5-5, the J gene TRBJ1-6; 7 bases match TRBD1. This CDR3 spans 19 amino acids. From germline, CDR1 is SGHKS and CDR2 YYEKEE (reference sequence). Losses at the gene ends were 2 bases for V and 0 bases for J; bases not matched to a gene: 11. CDR3 protein: CASSFTGVAGSSYNSPLHF. CDR3 DNA: TGTGCCAGCAGCTTTACAGGGGTCGCCGGTAGCTCCTATAATTCACCCCTCCACTTT.

The chain links TRBV7-2 to TRBJ2-1; 9 nucleotides agree with TRBD1. The CDR3 length is 15 residues. V gave up 5 bases and J gave up 7 bases; unmatched junction bases: 9. In germline, CDR1 is SGHTA, CDR2 FQGNSA. The CDR3 nucleotides are TGTGCCAGCAGCCCAGGGGGACAGGGTTGGAATGAGCAGTTCTTC. Its translation is CASSPGGQGWNEQFF.

The CDR3, as DNA: TGCGCCAGCACACGGGAACCTCTCGGGACTAGCGGGGGGGCTCATGAGCAGTTCTTC. Its translation is CASTREPLGTSGGAHEQFF. The rearrangement joins TRBV5-1 to TRBJ2-1, with 16 bases lining up with TRBD2. J lost 8 bases, V lost 6 bases, and 17 bases had no gene match. Germline lookup yields CDR1 SGHRS and CDR2 YFSETQ. The CDR3 extends over 19 amino acids.

This clone is a singleton in its sample. This sequence joins TRBV11-2 and TRBJ2-7; tentative D call: TRBD1 (6 bases). The CDR3 runs to 14 residues. The V gene's germline CDR1 is SGHAT and CDR2 FQNNGV. V lost 3 bases, J lost 5 bases, and 14 bases lay in between. The CDR3 DNA is TGTGCCAGCAGCTTGACAGGCCGTGGCCACGAGCAGTACTTC. Translation gives CASSLTGRGHEQYF.

Remarks on this clone: Germline and junction disagree at one end, which may indicate a read error. The gene calls are TRBV19 and TRBJ2-5, with TRBD2 matching over 10 bases. The CDR3 covers 15 residues. Germline lookup yields CDR1 LNHDA and CDR2 SQIVND (reference sequence). CDR3 region: CASRIAGGPAETQYF. The CDR3 bases are TGTGCCAGTAGAATAGCGGGGGGCCCCGCGGAGACCCAGTACTTC.

CDR3 bases: TGTGCCAGCAGCTTTCGGCAGGGGACCTACGAGCAGTACTTC. It translates to CASSFRQGTYEQYF. V gene TRBV5-5 combines with J gene TRBJ2-7; D may be TRBD1 (6 bases). V lost 2 bases and J 2 bases, leaving 11 bases between the germline ends. The CDR3 is made up of 14 amino acids. Germline values: CDR1 SGHKS, CDR2 YYEKEE (reference sequence).

The chain links TRBV9 to TRBJ2-2; TRBD1 agrees at 9 bases. The length of the CDR3 is 15 residues. The V and J ends lost 0 bases and 4 bases, in that order; junction bases with no gene match: 1. The germline V gene has CDR1 SGDLS and CDR2 YYNGEE. Here the CDR3 reads CASSVVTGGTGELFF. The CDR3 region has the DNA TGTGCCAGCAGCGTAGTGACAGGGGGCACCGGGGAGCTGTTTTTT.

The gene calls are TRBV5-1 and TRBJ1-4, with D possibly TRBD1 on 5 matching bases. V shed 0 bases and J shed 8 bases, with 14 bases lying between them. Germline V gene data show CDR1 as SGHRS and CDR2 as YFSETQ. The CDR3 length is 15 residues. The CDR3 coding sequence is TGCGCCAGCAGCTTGGGTGGAGGGGAATACGAAAAACTGTTTTTT. Translated: CASSLGGGEYEKLFF.

This clone has only a few counts. This chain connects TRBV2 to TRBJ2-5, with 10 positions matching TRBD1. The CDR3 contains 14 residues. In germline, CDR1 is SNHLY, CDR2 FYNNEI. V lost 5 bases to trimming and J lost 5 bases; unmatched junction nucleotides: 5. The CDR3 protein is CASSPGQGGETQYF. CDR3 nucleotides: TGTGCCAGCAGTCCCGGACAGGGGGGTGAGACCCAGTACTTC.

The chain links TRBV7-2 to TRBJ2-7; perhaps TRBD1 as D (5 bases). The V gene's germline CDR1 is SGHTA and CDR2 FQGNSA. The CDR3 contains 14 residues. With 2 bases removed from V and 5 bases from J, the gap between germline ends came to 13 bases. The DNA for the CDR3 is TGTGCCAGCAGCTTAATGTTAGGGGCAAACGAGCAGTACTTC. Amino acid sequence: CASSLMLGANEQYF.

This rearrangement joins TRBV30 to TRBJ1-4; no definite D call. V shed 5 bases and J shed 6 bases, with 13 bases lying between them. This CDR3 comprises 13 residues. Germline CDR1 and CDR2: GTSNPN and SVGIG (reference sequence). The CDR3 region is CAWGRGWDEKLFF. The CDR3 DNA reads as TGTGCCTGGGGGAGAGGGTGGGATGAAAAACTGTTTTTT.

The genes are TRBV3-1 (or the pseudogene TRBV3-2) and TRBJ1-6, with 8 bases that match TRBD1. The CDR3 sequence is 12 residues long. CDR1 is LGHDT and CDR2 is YNNKEL in the germline V gene (reference sequence). Losses at the gene ends were 4 bases for V and 14 bases for J; bases not matched to a gene: 4. The CDR3 protein is CASSRTQGALHF. CDR3 sequence (DNA): TGTGCCAGCAGCCGTACACAGGGGGCCCTCCACTTT.